The clone carrying this T cell receptor beta chain was seen a few times. This sample is part of a study of T-cell reconstitution after alpha-beta-depleted transplantation in children. Trimming took 7 bases from V and 5 from J, leaving 13 bases between them. The CDR3 has 13 residues. The germline gives CDR1 MNHNY, CDR2 SVGAGI (reference sequence). Library preparation (for TCRbeta) was performed with unique molecular identifiers. TCRdb independently ran MiXCR on the PCR reads; one entry per CDR3 protein. The top ten clones hold about 3.1% of a sample with about 540,000 distinct CDR3 sequences, around 18% of them seen once.

Sequencing was performed on PBMCs from the stem cell graft donor, taken from the stem cell graft. The chain links TRBV6-6 to TRBJ2-3, with a possible D match to TRBD2 (5 bases). The TCR sequence derives from a human donor who donated a stem cell graft to a child with acute lymphoblastic leukemia. CDR3 coding DNA: TGTGCCAGCAACGGGGTTCAGTTAGATACGCAGTATTTT. This gives the protein CASNGVQLDTQYF.